Presented here are 20 T cell receptor beta chains from one specimen sequenced in a study of blood T cell repertoires in COVID-19 (dated by TCRdb to 2018 to 2021). Libraries came from the immunoSEQ multiplex PCR assay. TCRdb mirrors the immuneACCESS table, restricted to in-frame sequences. Some clones are absent from its copies; in checked studies, under half trace to an unresolved V gene, and the reason for the others is unknown. For this sample the table gives more than 300,000 clones, of which roughly nine tenths were detected only once. Approximately 4.1% of the sample comes from the top ten. Sequenced input: PBMCs or T cells enriched from blood (not recorded which). The receptor set was obtained from a woman under 40 who had been exposed to COVID-19.

V usage is TRBV5-1 and J usage is TRBJ2-7, with TRBD2 as a possible D gene (5 bases). Looked up from germline, CDR1 is SGHRS and CDR2 is YFSETQ. With 1 base removed from V and 3 bases from J, the gap between germline ends came to 11 bases. The CDR3 spans 14 residues. For the CDR3, the DNA is TGCGCCAGCAGCTTGAGAGGGTTAGGCTACGAGCAGTACTTC. This encodes CASSLRGLGYEQYF.

The gene calls are TRBV3-1 (or the pseudogene TRBV3-2) and TRBJ2-7; a possible D gene is TRBD2 (5 bases). The CDR3 loop spans 13 amino acids. V lost 4 bases and J 0 bases, leaving 7 bases between the germline ends. In germline, CDR1 is LGHDT, CDR2 YNNKEL (reference sequence). The CDR3 sequence is CASSPGSSYEQYF. Written as DNA, the CDR3 is TGTGCCAGCAGCCCGGGGAGCTCCTACGAGCAGTACTTC.

The rearrangement links TRBV30 to TRBJ1-5, with TRBD1 matching over 7 bases. The CDR3 has 15 amino acids. V lost 0 bases, J lost 4 bases, and 6 bases stayed unmatched. From germline, CDR1 is GTSNPN and CDR2 SVGIG (reference sequence). The CDR3 bases are TGTGCCTGGAGTGTACGGGACAGATTGAATCAGCCCCAGCATTTT. This translates into CAWSVRDRLNQPQHF.

V is TRBV5-4 and J is TRBJ2-3, with 10 nucleotides matching TRBD2. CDR1 is SGHNT, CDR2 YYREEE, per germline (reference sequence). The CDR3 consists of 17 residues. V lost 0 bases to trimming and J lost 1 base; unmatched junction nucleotides: 5. CDR3 sequence: CASSLGASGGGTDTQYF. The DNA for the CDR3 is TGTGCCAGCAGCTTGGGGGCTAGCGGGGGTGGCACAGATACGCAGTATTTT.

The chain employs TRBV7-9 and TRBJ1-5; D gene uncertain. V was cut by 4 bases and J by 5 bases, with 12 bases left in between. Germline values: CDR1 SEHNR, CDR2 FQNEAQ (reference sequence). The CDR3 totals 14 residues. The CDR3 spells CASSWLTEDQPQHF. The CDR3 DNA follows: TGTGCCAGCAGCTGGCTTACGGAGGATCAGCCCCAGCATTTT.

V usage is TRBV27 and J usage is TRBJ2-1; 8 bases fit TRBD1. Germline V lookup: CDR1 MNHEY, CDR2 SMNVEV (reference sequence). The CDR3 consists of 17 residues. With V trimmed by 4 bases and J by 0 bases, 8 bases remained unmatched. CDR3: CASSSMDRASSYNEQFF. The DNA of the CDR3 is TGTGCCAGCAGTTCGATGGACAGGGCGAGCTCCTACAATGAGCAGTTCTTC.

The V gene is TRBV6-5, the J gene TRBJ1-2, with 11 bases aligning to TRBD1. J was trimmed by 6 bases and V by 6 bases; bases with no gene match: 6. From germline, CDR1 is MNHEY and CDR2 SVGAGI. This CDR3 is 14 amino acids long. CDR3 sequence reads: CASRKGQGANGYTF. The CDR3 DNA is TGTGCCAGCAGAAAAGGACAGGGGGCGAATGGCTACACCTTC.

The chain is built from TRBV6-6 and TRBJ1-1; 8 bases are shared with TRBD1. This CDR3 has 14 residues. Germline V CDR1 and CDR2: MNHNY, SVGAGI (reference sequence). V shed 4 bases, J shed 5 bases, and the junction held 6 bases outside the gene matches. CDR3 nucleotides: TGTGCCAGCAGTTCTATCGGACAGGGTACTGAAGCTTTCTTT. This encodes CASSSIGQGTEAFF.

The rearrangement links TRBV24-1 to TRBJ1-2; 8 bases agree with TRBD1. The CDR3 sequence is 16 residues long. Germline V CDR1 and CDR2: KGHDR, SFDVKD. Trimming cost V 3 bases and J 6 bases; bases outside gene matches: 11. The CDR3 here is CATSDGQGFPPHGYTF. The DNA of the CDR3 is TGTGCCACCAGTGATGGACAGGGCTTCCCTCCGCATGGCTACACCTTC.

This clone has a single count. This sequence joins TRBV5-6 and TRBJ2-1; D is ambiguous. V was shortened by 2 bases and J by 3 bases, with 9 bases between the two germline ends. CDR1 and CDR2 (germline): SGHDT, YYEEEE. This CDR3 has 14 amino acids. The CDR3 protein is CASSFRVGYNEQFF. The DNA of the CDR3 is TGTGCCAGCAGCTTCCGCGTCGGCTACAATGAGCAGTTCTTC. Supplemented by reference TRBV5-6 and TRBJ2-1, the full variable domain reads DAGVTQSPTHLIKTRGQQVTLRCSPKSGHDTVSWYQQALGQGPQFIFQYYEEEERQRGNFPDRFSGHQFPNYSSELNVNALLLGDSALYLCASSFRVGYNEQFFGPGTRLTVL.

About this clone itself: The sample contains more than one DNA sequence encoding this CDR3. This rearrangement joins TRBV19 to TRBJ1-2; tentatively, D is TRBD1 (5 bases). The CDR3 spans 12 residues. The germline V and J ends were trimmed by 2 bases and 8 bases, with 9 bases remaining between them. The germline V gene encodes CDR1 LNHDA and CDR2 SQIVND (reference sequence). CDR3 DNA: TGTGCCAGTAGTATACAGGGCGACGGCTACACCTTC. This gives the protein CASSIQGDGYTF.

There are a few counts of this clone. V is TRBV19 and J is TRBJ2-5, with 12 positions matching TRBD1. Germline V gene data show CDR1 as LNHDA and CDR2 as SQIVND (reference sequence). The CDR3 covers 15 residues. The junction had 6 bases not matched to a gene; V was cut back by 7 bases and J by 3 bases. Here the CDR3 DNA reads TGTGCCAGTAAGGGACAGGGGGCAGGAGAAGAGACCCAGTACTTC. Its translation: CASKGQGAGEETQYF.

The rearrangement joins TRBV5-6 to TRBJ1-2, with D unresolved. V lost 0 bases and J lost 5, with 11 bases in between. Germline V gene sequence: CDR1 SGHDT, CDR2 YYEEEE. This CDR3 comprises 14 residues. This CDR3 reads CASSLGPGGYGYTF. The CDR3 nucleotides read TGTGCCAGCAGCTTGGGCCCGGGAGGGTATGGCTACACCTTC. Full variable domain (missing parts from reference TRBV5-6 and TRBJ1-2): DAGVTQSPTHLIKTRGQQVTLRCSPKSGHDTVSWYQQALGQGPQFIFQYYEEEERQRGNFPDRFSGHQFPNYSSELNVNALLLGDSALYLCASSLGPGGYGYTFGSGTRLTVV.

This chain connects TRBV19 to TRBJ1-1; 11 bases align to TRBD1. The germline V gene has CDR1 LNHDA and CDR2 SQIVND (reference sequence). The CDR3 spans 17 residues. V lost 5 bases to trimming and J lost 4 bases; unmatched junction nucleotides: 12. The CDR3 loop is CASSPTFGQGAVTEAFF. CDR3 coding DNA: TGTGCCAGTAGTCCAACTTTCGGACAGGGGGCAGTCACTGAAGCTTTCTTT.

The rearrangement uses TRBV2 and TRBJ2-7; D perhaps matches TRBD1 (6 bases). V lost 10 bases and J lost 5, with 15 bases in between. Germline CDR1 and CDR2: SNHLY and FYNNEI. The CDR3 has 12 residues. The CDR3 loop is CATTGSPHEQYF. As DNA, the CDR3 is TGTGCCACCACAGGGTCTCCTCACGAGCAGTACTTC.

This chain connects TRBV4-2 to TRBJ2-7; the D gene is possibly TRBD2 (6 bases). Germline CDR1 LGHNA, CDR2 YNFKEQ. This CDR3 contains 14 residues. V lost 1 base and J lost 3, with 10 bases in between. CDR3 DNA sequence: TGTGCCAGCAGCCAAGGGACGGGAGACTACGAGCAGTACTTC. This gives the protein CASSQGTGDYEQYF.

This clone was observed a handful of times. The chain recombines TRBV24-1 with TRBJ2-3; 9 nucleotides agree with TRBD2. The CDR3 consists of 13 residues. The V and J ends lost 4 bases and 14 bases, in that order; junction bases with no gene match: 9. Germline CDR1 and CDR2: KGHDR and SFDVKD. CDR3 loop: CATSEAGGVVLYF. Here the CDR3 DNA reads TGTGCCACCAGTGAAGCGGGGGGCGTGGTTCTGTATTTT.

This clone has a single count. The rearrangement uses TRBV7-2 and TRBJ1-4; D gene ambiguous. The V gene lost 1 base and the J gene lost 3 bases, with 6 bases spanning the gap. Germline V gives CDR1 SGHTA, CDR2 FQGNSA. The CDR3 loop spans 14 amino acids. This CDR3 is CASSLGLANEKLFF. CDR3 DNA: TGTGCCAGCAGCTTAGGTTTAGCTAATGAAAAACTGTTTTTT.

V gene TRBV19 combines with J gene TRBJ2-7, with 8 bases lining up with TRBD1. V shed 3 bases, J shed 6 bases, and the junction held 10 bases outside the gene matches. This CDR3 is 15 amino acids long. Germline-derived CDR1 and CDR2 are LNHDA and SQIVND (reference sequence). The CDR3, as DNA: TGTGCCAGTAGTATGGGCACAGGGGGATCGTCCGAGCAGTACTTC. Residues: CASSMGTGGSSEQYF.

The chain joins TRBV7-2 to TRBJ1-2; D may be TRBD1 (6 bases). Germline loops: CDR1 SGHTA, CDR2 FQGNSA. The V gene lost 2 bases and the J gene lost 6 bases, with 19 bases spanning the gap. CDR3 length equals 16 residues. The CDR3 protein is CASSLLGAGGGHGYTF. The DNA of the CDR3 is TGTGCCAGCAGCTTATTGGGGGCGGGAGGGGGACATGGCTACACCTTC.